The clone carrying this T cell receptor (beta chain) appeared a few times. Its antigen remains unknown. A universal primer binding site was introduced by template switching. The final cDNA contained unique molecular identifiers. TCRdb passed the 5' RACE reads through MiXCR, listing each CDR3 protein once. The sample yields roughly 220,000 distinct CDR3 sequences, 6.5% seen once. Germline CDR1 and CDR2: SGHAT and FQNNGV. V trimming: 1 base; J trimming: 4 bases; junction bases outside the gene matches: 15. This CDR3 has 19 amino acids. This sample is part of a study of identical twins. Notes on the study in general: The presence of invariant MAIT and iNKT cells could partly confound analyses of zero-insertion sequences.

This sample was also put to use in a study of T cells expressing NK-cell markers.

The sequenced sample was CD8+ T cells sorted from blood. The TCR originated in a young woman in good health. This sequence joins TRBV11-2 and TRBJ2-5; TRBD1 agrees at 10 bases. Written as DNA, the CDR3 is TGTGCCAGCAGCTTAGGCGGCTGGACAGGGGGTTCTAAACGAGAGACCCAGTACTTC. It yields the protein CASSLGGWTGGSKRETQYF.